Shown below are 29 T cell receptor beta chains from a single sample sequenced in a study of T cell responses to AZD1222 COVID-19 vaccine. TCRdb's table, derived via immunoSEQ multiplex PCR, lists solely in-frame clones and lacks some. This table has around 83,000 clones, 70% to 90% appearing once. Sample: peripheral blood, taken on day 0 of AZD1222 vaccination. These receptor sequences come from an adult in good health.

J is TRBJ2-7 and V is TRBV6-6; D unresolved. In germline, CDR1 is MNHNY, CDR2 SVGAGI (reference sequence). V was trimmed by 0 bases and J by 7 bases, leaving 10 bases between them. This CDR3 spans 13 amino acids. Written as DNA, the CDR3 is TGTGCCAGCAGTTACTCGAGGAGTGATGAGCAGTACTTC. Translated, it gives CASSYSRSDEQYF.

The gene calls are TRBV27 and TRBJ1-2, with TRBD1 matching 10 bases. The CDR3 runs 14 residues. Per the germline V gene, CDR1 is MNHEY and CDR2 is SMNVEV (reference sequence). Trimming took 6 bases from V and 2 from J; bases not matched to a gene: 3. The CDR3 protein is CASRDRGENYGYTF. CDR3 bases: TGTGCCAGCAGGGACAGGGGGGAAAACTATGGCTACACCTTC.

The gene calls are TRBV5-1 and TRBJ1-2; a weak D match, TRBD1 (5 bases). The germline gives CDR1 SGHRS, CDR2 YFSETQ. V was clipped by 0 bases and J by 6 bases, with 9 bases between them. The CDR3 is 13 amino acids. This CDR3 is CASSLGLGDGYTF. In DNA, the CDR3 is TGCGCCAGCAGCTTGGGCTTAGGGGATGGCTACACCTTC.

The V call is TRBV5-4, the J call TRBJ2-1, with D tentatively TRBD1 or TRBD2 (7 bases each). Trimming cost V 4 bases and J 1 base, with 15 bases left between them. The germline CDR1 and CDR2 sequences are SGHNT and YYREEE (reference sequence). The CDR3 length is 16 residues. For the CDR3, the DNA is TGTGCCAGCAGCCCAGGGGGGAGGGGATCCTACAATGAGCAGTTCTTC. This sequence encodes CASSPGGRGSYNEQFF. The complete variable domain, with remaining parts taken from reference TRBV5-4 and TRBJ2-1, reads ETGVTQSPTHLIKTRGQQVTLRCSSQSGHNTVSWYQQALGQGPQFIFQYYREEENGRGNFPPRFSGLQFPNYSSELNVNALELDDSALYLCASSPGGRGSYNEQFFGPGTRLTVL.

The V gene is TRBV15, the J gene TRBJ2-5, with TRBD2 identical over 10 bases. Looked up from germline, CDR1 is LNHNV and CDR2 is YYDKDF (reference sequence). This CDR3 is built from 13 residues. V trimming: 8 bases; J trimming: 4 bases; junction bases outside the gene matches: 4. The CDR3 DNA follows: TGTGCCACCGGGCCTAGCGGGGGAGAGACCCAGTACTTC. Translated: CATGPSGGETQYF.

This clone showed up just once. The V and J genes are TRBV14 and TRBJ1-5; 7 nucleotides match TRBD1. Germline values: CDR1 SGHDN, CDR2 FVKESK. The CDR3 sequence is 13 residues long. The junction had 10 bases not matched to a gene; V was cut back by 4 bases and J by 13 bases. CDR3 bases: TGTGCCAGCAGCCTTTCGACGGAGGGGGCGCAGCATTTT. Protein product: CASSLSTEGAQHF.

The genes are TRBV6-4 and TRBJ1-6; unclear D gene. The germline gives CDR1 MRHNA, CDR2 SNTAGT. The CDR3 is made up of 13 amino acids. V was pared by 3 bases and J by 9 bases, with 9 bases between. The CDR3, as DNA: TGTGCCAGCAGTGAAGTTGAGTTTTCACCCCTCCACTTT. Its translation is CASSEVEFSPLHF.

The gene calls are TRBV20-1 and TRBJ2-1, with 9 bases that match TRBD2. The CDR3 length is 15 residues. V lost 3 bases to trimming and J lost 4 bases; unmatched junction nucleotides: 7. The germline V gene encodes CDR1 DFQATT and CDR2 SNEGSKA (reference sequence). The CDR3 DNA reads TGCAGTGCTAGTGAGGGACTAGCCCCGTACAATGAGCAGTTCTTC. Its protein is CSASEGLAPYNEQFF.

The V gene is TRBV7-2, the J gene TRBJ1-1; D might be TRBD1 (5 bases). Germline values: CDR1 SGHTA, CDR2 FQGNSA. V was shortened by 8 bases and J by 1 base, with 5 bases between the two germline ends. CDR3 length: 11 residues. The CDR3 is CASGQNTEAFF. CDR3 sequence (DNA): TGTGCCAGCGGACAGAACACTGAAGCTTTCTTT.

About this clone: Other DNA sequences from this sample encode an identical CDR3 as well. The chain couples TRBV7-2 to TRBJ2-5; D might be TRBD2 (5 bases). V was shortened by 1 base and J by 5 bases, with 8 bases between the two germline ends. The CDR3 is made up of 13 amino acids. Germline V CDR1 and CDR2: SGHTA, FQGNSA. CDR3 in DNA: TGTGCCAGCAGCTTAGATGGGAGCGAGACCCAGTACTTC. Its translation: CASSLDGSETQYF.

The chain recombines TRBV5-5 with TRBJ1-4; 8 bases match TRBD1. The CDR3 extends over 13 amino acids. Trimming took 4 bases from V and 8 from J; bases not matched to a gene: 4. Looked up from germline, CDR1 is SGHKS and CDR2 is YYEKEE (reference sequence). CDR3 protein: CASSTQGEEKLFF. CDR3 nucleotides: TGTGCCAGCAGCACACAGGGGGAAGAAAAACTGTTTTTT. The whole variable domain, filled in from reference TRBV5-5 and TRBJ1-4, reads DAGVTQSPTHLIKTRGQQVTLRCSPISGHKSVSWYQQVLGQGPQFIFQYYEKEERGRGNFPDRFSARQFPNYSSELNVNALLLGDSALYLCASSTQGEEKLFFGSGTQLSVL.

V gene TRBV6-2 or TRBV6-3 combines with J gene TRBJ2-7, with D unresolved. V lost 0 bases and J 4 bases, leaving 4 bases between the germline ends. This CDR3 is built from 12 residues. The germline gives CDR1 MNHEY, CDR2 SVGEGT. The CDR3 sequence: CASSYSIYEQYF. The CDR3 DNA follows: TGTGCCAGCAGTTACTCGATTTACGAGCAGTACTTC.

This clone has only a few counts. The gene calls are TRBV12-3 or TRBV12-4 and TRBJ2-7, with D possibly TRBD1 on 5 matching bases. CDR3 length: 13 residues. V lost 5 bases, J lost 3 bases, and 11 bases lay in between. In DNA form, the CDR3 reads TGTGCCAGCAGTGCTGACAGAAACTACGAGCAGTACTTC. Translating gives CASSADRNYEQYF.

CDR3 protein: CASSRDRVGGYTF. The DNA of the CDR3 is TGTGCCAGCAGCCGGGATCGGGTAGGCGGCTACACCTTC. The rearrangement uses TRBV5-4 and TRBJ1-2; D call uncertain. Trimming shortened V by 4 bases and J by 8 bases, and 15 bases separated the two germline ends. The V gene's germline CDR1 is SGHNT and CDR2 YYREEE (reference sequence). CDR3 size: 13 residues. The full variable domain, with the rest looked up from reference TRBV5-4 and TRBJ1-2, is ETGVTQSPTHLIKTRGQQVTLRCSSQSGHNTVSWYQQALGQGPQFIFQYYREEENGRGNFPPRFSGLQFPNYSSELNVNALELDDSALYLCASSRDRVGGYTFGSGTRLTVV.

This chain uses TRBV19 with TRBJ1-2, with D unresolved. Germline V CDR1 and CDR2: LNHDA, SQIVND (reference sequence). The CDR3 contains 14 residues. Trimming removed 5 bases at V and 8 bases at J, with 18 bases between. The CDR3: CASSWAAQNRGYTF. In DNA, the CDR3 is TGTGCCAGTAGTTGGGCTGCCCAAAATCGAGGCTACACCTTC.

The chain links TRBV12-3 or TRBV12-4 to TRBJ1-2; no reliable D call. This CDR3 is built from 13 residues. V gave up 4 bases and J gave up 4 bases, with 10 bases separating them. CDR3 nucleotides: TGTGCCAGCAGTTCCGGGAGGGTCTATGGCTACACCTTC. Translation gives CASSSGRVYGYTF.

This sequence joins TRBV6-5 and TRBJ2-2; 10 positions match TRBD2. Germline loops: CDR1 MNHEY, CDR2 SVGAGI. Trimming took 6 bases from V and 7 from J; bases not matched to a gene: 8. CDR3 length: 15 residues. This chain's CDR3 is CASSPRTSGGGELFF. The DNA for the CDR3 is TGTGCCAGCAGCCCCAGGACTAGCGGTGGCGGGGAGCTGTTTTTT.

The rearrangement joins TRBV7-3 to TRBJ1-2; TRBD1 matches at 8 bases. The germline gives CDR1 SGHTA, CDR2 FQGTGA. The CDR3 extends over 13 amino acids. V shed 5 bases, J shed 7 bases, and the junction held 6 bases outside the gene matches. The CDR3 region has the DNA TGTGCCAGCAGCCCCTCAGGGGGCTTTGGCTACACCTTC. This codes for CASSPSGGFGYTF.

This clone showed up just once. The chain employs TRBV10-2 and TRBJ2-1; a possible D gene is TRBD2 (6 bases). V was pared by 7 bases and J by 2 bases, with 12 bases between. This CDR3 spans 14 amino acids. The V gene's germline CDR1 is WSHSY and CDR2 SAAADI. In DNA form, the CDR3 reads TGCGCCAGCACCCTTAGCGGTCCCTACAATGAGCAGTTCTTC. As protein: CASTLSGPYNEQFF.

This clone was detected once. The V and J genes are TRBV6-5 and TRBJ1-2; TRBD1 is a possible D gene (6 bases). Looked up from germline, CDR1 is MNHEY and CDR2 is SVGAGI. V lost 7 bases, J lost 4 bases, and 16 bases lay in between. The CDR3 spans 14 residues. For the CDR3, the DNA is TGTGCCAGCAAGCGGAGGGGGGGCGGCTATGGCTACACCTTC. This sequence encodes CASKRRGGGYGYTF.

The chain recombines TRBV5-4 with TRBJ1-1; D gene uncertain. The CDR3 contains 14 residues. V lost 4 bases and J lost 1, with 11 bases in between. Germline CDR1 is SGHNT and CDR2 is YYREEE (reference sequence). The CDR3 loop is CASSPPSGNTEAFF. The CDR3 bases are TGTGCCAGCAGCCCCCCCTCGGGGAACACTGAAGCTTTCTTT.

The chain's CDR3 is CASSYRVLNSPLHF. The CDR3 nucleotides read TGTGCCAGCAGTTACCGGGTCCTAAATTCACCCCTCCACTTT. The V call is TRBV6-5, the J call TRBJ1-6; D gene ambiguous. CDR1 is MNHEY, CDR2 SVGAGI, per germline. The CDR3 extends over 14 amino acids. The V gene lost 2 bases and the J gene lost 7 bases, with 9 bases spanning the gap.

On this clone itself: The sample has other DNA sequences that encode this CDR3 too. This chain connects TRBV6-5 to TRBJ2-2; the D is unclear. The V gene lost 0 bases and the J gene lost 1 base, with 6 bases spanning the gap. Germline V lookup: CDR1 MNHEY, CDR2 SVGAGI. The CDR3 is 15 residues long. The CDR3, as DNA: TGTGCCAGCAGTTACTCCTCTGGGAACACCGGGGAGCTGTTTTTT. Protein sequence: CASSYSSGNTGELFF.

This chain joins TRBV5-6 and TRBJ1-1; no reliable D call. Trimming took off 0 bases at V and 4 bases at J, with 13 bases between the two ends. The CDR3 extends over 15 amino acids. Germline V gene sequence: CDR1 SGHDT, CDR2 YYEEEE. Written as DNA, the CDR3 is TGTGCCAGCAGCTTGGGCCCTTCAGTGGCCACTGAAGCTTTCTTT. This sequence encodes CASSLGPSVATEAFF.

The chain links TRBV5-6 to TRBJ1-1; possible D gene TRBD1, 5 bases. CDR1 and CDR2 (germline): SGHDT, YYEEEE. V lost 3 bases to trimming and J lost 1 base, with 13 bases between them. This CDR3 has 15 amino acids. The CDR3 nucleotides are TGTGCCAGCAGCTCCCGGACAAGAGCGAACACTGAAGCTTTCTTT. Translated, it gives CASSSRTRANTEAFF. Full variable domain (rest looked up from reference TRBV5-6 and TRBJ1-1): DAGVTQSPTHLIKTRGQQVTLRCSPKSGHDTVSWYQQALGQGPQFIFQYYEEEERQRGNFPDRFSGHQFPNYSSELNVNALLLGDSALYLCASSSRTRANTEAFFGQGTRLTVV.

The V and J genes are TRBV5-1 and TRBJ1-1; D remains unclear. This CDR3 contains 13 residues. V gave up 7 bases and J gave up 1 base, with 11 bases separating them. Germline V gives CDR1 SGHRS, CDR2 YFSETQ. The CDR3 spells CASAEGWNTEAFF. CDR3 in DNA: TGCGCCAGCGCGGAGGGTTGGAACACTGAAGCTTTCTTT.

The chain combines TRBV5-1 with TRBJ1-1, with a weak D call TRBD1 (5 bases). The CDR3 contains 14 residues. Trimming shortened V by 3 bases and J by 4 bases, and 13 bases separated the two germline ends. The germline CDR1 and CDR2 sequences are SGHRS and YFSETQ. In DNA, the CDR3 is TGCGCCAGCAGCTGGGGGAGGAGCGGCACTGAAGCTTTCTTT. Protein sequence: CASSWGRSGTEAFF. The whole variable domain, remainder taken from reference TRBV5-1 and TRBJ1-1, is KAGVTQTPRYLIKTRGQQVTLSCSPISGHRSVSWYQQTPGQGLQFLFEYFSETQRNKGNFPGRFSGRQFSNSRSEMNVSTLELGDSALYLCASSWGRSGTEAFFGQGTRLTVV.

This chain connects TRBV5-6 to TRBJ2-7; TRBD2 is a possible D gene (5 bases). The CDR3 has 16 amino acids. V lost 1 base and J lost 7, with 21 bases in between. CDR1 is SGHDT, CDR2 YYEEEE, per germline. The CDR3 protein is CASSLRRLPGMWEQYF. The CDR3 nucleotides are TGTGCCAGCAGCTTGAGGAGGCTTCCCGGGATGTGGGAGCAGTACTTC.

V is TRBV19 and J is TRBJ2-7, with D perhaps matching TRBD1 or TRBD2 (5 bases each). CDR3 length equals 15 residues. The V gene lost 5 bases and the J gene lost 4 bases, with 18 bases spanning the gap. CDR1 and CDR2 from the germline V gene are LNHDA and SQIVND (reference sequence). Here the CDR3 DNA reads TGTGCCAGTAGTGTTCCTCAGGGAGAGCCGTACGAGCAGTACTTC. Amino acids: CASSVPQGEPYEQYF.